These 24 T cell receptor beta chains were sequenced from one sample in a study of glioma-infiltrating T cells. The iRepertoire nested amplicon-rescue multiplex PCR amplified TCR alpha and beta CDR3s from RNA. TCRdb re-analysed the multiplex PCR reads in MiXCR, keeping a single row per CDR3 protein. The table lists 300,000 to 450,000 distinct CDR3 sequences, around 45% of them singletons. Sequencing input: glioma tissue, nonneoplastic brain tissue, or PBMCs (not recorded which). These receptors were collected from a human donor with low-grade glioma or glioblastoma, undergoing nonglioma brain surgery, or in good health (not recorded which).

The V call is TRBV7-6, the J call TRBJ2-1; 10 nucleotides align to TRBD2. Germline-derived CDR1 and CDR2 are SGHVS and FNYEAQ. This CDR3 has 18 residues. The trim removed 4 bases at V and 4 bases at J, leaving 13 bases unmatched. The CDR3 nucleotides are TGTGCCAGCAGCTCTACTGGAATAGCGGGAGGACCATACAATGAGCAGTTCTTC. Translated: CASSSTGIAGGPYNEQFF.

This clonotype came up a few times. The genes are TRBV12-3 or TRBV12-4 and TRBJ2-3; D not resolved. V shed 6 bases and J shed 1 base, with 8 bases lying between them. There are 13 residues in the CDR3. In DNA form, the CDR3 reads TGTGCCAGCAGCCAAAGCGGCACAGATACGCAGTATTTT. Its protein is CASSQSGTDTQYF.

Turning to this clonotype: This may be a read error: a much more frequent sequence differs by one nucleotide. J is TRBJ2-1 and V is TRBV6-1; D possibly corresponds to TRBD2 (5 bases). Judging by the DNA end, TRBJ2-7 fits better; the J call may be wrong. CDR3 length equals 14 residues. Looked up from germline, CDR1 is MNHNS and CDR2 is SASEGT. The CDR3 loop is CASSEGRDSYVQYF. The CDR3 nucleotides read TGTGCCAGCAGTGAAGGACGGGATTCCTACGTGCAGTACTTC.

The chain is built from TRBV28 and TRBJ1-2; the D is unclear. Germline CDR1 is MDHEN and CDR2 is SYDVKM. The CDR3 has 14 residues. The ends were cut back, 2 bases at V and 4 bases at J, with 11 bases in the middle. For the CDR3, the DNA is TGTGCCAGCAGTTTAAATCGCCACGGCTATGGCTACACCTTC. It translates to CASSLNRHGYGYTF.

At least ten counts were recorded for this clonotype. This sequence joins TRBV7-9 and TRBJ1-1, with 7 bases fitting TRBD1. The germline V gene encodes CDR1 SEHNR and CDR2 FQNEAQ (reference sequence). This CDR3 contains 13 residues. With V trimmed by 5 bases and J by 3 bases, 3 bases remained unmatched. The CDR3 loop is CASSAQGDTEAFF. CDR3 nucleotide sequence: TGTGCCAGCAGCGCCCAGGGGGACACTGAAGCTTTCTTT.

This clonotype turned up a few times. CDR3 nucleotides: TGTGCCAGCAGTTTTATGGCGGGAGCGCTTCCGAGCTCCTACAATGAGCAGTTCTTC. Translated: CASSFMAGALPSSYNEQFF. The genes are TRBV27 and TRBJ2-1; TRBD2 aligns across 7 bases. The junction had 14 bases not matched to a gene; V was cut back by 3 bases and J by 0 bases. The CDR3 consists of 19 residues. Germline lookup yields CDR1 MNHEY and CDR2 SMNVEV (reference sequence).

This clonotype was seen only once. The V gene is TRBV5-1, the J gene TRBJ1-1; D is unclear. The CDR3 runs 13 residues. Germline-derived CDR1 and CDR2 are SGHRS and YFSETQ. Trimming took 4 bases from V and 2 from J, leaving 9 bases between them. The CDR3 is CASSPALNTEAFF. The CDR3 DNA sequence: TGCGCCAGCAGCCCCGCGCTTAACACTGAAGCTTTCTTT.

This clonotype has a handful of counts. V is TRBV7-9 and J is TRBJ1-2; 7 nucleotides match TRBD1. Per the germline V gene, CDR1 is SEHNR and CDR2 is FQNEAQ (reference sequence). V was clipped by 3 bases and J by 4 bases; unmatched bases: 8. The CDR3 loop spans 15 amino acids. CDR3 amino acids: CASSFHQGVGYGYTF. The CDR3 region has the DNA TGTGCCAGCAGCTTTCATCAGGGGGTCGGCTATGGCTACACCTTC.

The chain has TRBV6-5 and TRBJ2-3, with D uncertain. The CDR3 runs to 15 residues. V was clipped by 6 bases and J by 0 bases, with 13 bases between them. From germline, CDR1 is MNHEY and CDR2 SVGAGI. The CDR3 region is CASRAVTYSTDTQYF. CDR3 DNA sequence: TGTGCCAGCAGGGCGGTTACGTACAGCACAGATACGCAGTATTTT.

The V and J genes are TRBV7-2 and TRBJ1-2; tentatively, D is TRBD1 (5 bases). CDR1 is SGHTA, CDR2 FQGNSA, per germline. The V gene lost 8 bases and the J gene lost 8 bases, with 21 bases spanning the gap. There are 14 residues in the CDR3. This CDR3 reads CASRSFAGGKGYTF. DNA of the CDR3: TGTGCCAGCCGCTCTTTCGCCGGGGGGAAAGGCTACACCTTC.

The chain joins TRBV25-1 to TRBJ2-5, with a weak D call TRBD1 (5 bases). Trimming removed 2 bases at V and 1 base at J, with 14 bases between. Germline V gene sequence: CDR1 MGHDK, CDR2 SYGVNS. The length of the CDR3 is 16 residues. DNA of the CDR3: TGTGCCAGCAGTGAAGTTTTGGTAGGGGTCCAAGAGACCCAGTACTTC. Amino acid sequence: CASSEVLVGVQETQYF.

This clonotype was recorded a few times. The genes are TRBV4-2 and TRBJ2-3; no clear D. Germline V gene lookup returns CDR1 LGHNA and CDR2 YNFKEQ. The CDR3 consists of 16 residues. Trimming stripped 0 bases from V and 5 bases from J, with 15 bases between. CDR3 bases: TGTGCCAGCAGCCAAGAGATCCAAGATACGGGAGATACGCAGTATTTT. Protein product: CASSQEIQDTGDTQYF.

CDR3 residues: CASPHAGVSGELFF. The CDR3 DNA sequence: TGTGCCAGTCCTCACGCGGGAGTATCCGGGGAGCTGTTTTTT. This chain joins TRBV19 and TRBJ2-2; 7 nucleotides agree with TRBD2. CDR3 length equals 14 residues. From germline, CDR1 is LNHDA and CDR2 SQIVND (reference sequence). V lost 8 bases to trimming and J lost 6 bases; unmatched junction nucleotides: 9.

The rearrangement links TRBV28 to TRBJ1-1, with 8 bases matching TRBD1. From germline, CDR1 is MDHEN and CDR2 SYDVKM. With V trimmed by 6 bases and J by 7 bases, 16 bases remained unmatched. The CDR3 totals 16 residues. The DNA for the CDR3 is TGTGCCAGCAGCCTAACGAGGACAGGGCAGGACAATGAAGCTTTCTTT. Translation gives CASSLTRTGQDNEAFF.

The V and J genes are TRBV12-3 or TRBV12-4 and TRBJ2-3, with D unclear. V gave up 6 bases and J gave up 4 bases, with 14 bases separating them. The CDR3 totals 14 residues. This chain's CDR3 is CASSSLTSSDTQYF. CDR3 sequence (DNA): TGTGCCAGCAGCTCTCTTACTTCATCAGATACGCAGTATTTT.

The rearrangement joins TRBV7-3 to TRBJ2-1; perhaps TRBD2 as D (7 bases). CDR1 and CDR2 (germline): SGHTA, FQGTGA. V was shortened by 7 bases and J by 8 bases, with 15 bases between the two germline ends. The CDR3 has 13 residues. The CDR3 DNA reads TGTGCCAGCACCATAGGGGGGGCCCATGAGCAGTTCTTC. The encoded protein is CASTIGGAHEQFF.

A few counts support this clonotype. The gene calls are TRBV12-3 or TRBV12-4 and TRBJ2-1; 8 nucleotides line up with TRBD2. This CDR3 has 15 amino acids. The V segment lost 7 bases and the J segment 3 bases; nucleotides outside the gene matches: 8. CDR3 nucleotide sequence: TGTGCCAGCATTCCCCCCGGGACTAGCTACAATGAGCAGTTCTTC. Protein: CASIPPGTSYNEQFF.

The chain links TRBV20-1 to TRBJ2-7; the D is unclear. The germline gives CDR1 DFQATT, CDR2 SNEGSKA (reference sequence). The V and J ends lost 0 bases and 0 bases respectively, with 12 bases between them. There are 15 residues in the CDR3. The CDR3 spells CSAREMRKLSYEQYF. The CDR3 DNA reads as TGCAGTGCTAGAGAGATGAGGAAGCTCTCCTACGAGCAGTACTTC.

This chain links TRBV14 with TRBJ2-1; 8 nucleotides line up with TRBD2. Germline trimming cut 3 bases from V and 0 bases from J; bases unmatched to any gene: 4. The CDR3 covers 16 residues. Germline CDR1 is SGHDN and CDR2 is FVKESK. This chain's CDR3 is CASSHRLAHSYNEQFF. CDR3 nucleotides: TGTGCCAGCAGCCACCGACTAGCGCACTCCTACAATGAGCAGTTCTTC.

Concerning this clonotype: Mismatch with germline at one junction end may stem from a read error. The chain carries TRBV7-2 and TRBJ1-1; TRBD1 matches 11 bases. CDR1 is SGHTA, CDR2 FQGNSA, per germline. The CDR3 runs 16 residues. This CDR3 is CASIDGTGGMNTGAFF. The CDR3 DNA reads TGTGCCAGCATCGATGGGACAGGGGGTATGAACACTGGAGCTTTCTTT.

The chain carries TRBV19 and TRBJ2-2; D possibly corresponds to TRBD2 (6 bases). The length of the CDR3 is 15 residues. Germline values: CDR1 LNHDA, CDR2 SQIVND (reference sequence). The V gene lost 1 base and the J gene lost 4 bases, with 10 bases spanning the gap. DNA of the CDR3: TGTGCCAGTAGTATAGGACTAGTAGGCACCGGGGAGCTGTTTTTT. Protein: CASSIGLVGTGELFF.

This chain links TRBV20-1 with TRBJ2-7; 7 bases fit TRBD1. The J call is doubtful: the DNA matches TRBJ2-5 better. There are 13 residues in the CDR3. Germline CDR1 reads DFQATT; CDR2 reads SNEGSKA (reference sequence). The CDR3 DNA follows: TGCAGTGCCGCGACAGGGTCGGGAGAGACCCAGTACTTC. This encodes CSAATGSGETQYF.

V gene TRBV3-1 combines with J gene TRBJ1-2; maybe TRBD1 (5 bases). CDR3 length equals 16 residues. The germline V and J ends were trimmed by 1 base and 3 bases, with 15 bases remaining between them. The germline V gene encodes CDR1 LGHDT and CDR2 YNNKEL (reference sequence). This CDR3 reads CASSQVRSGSHYGYTF. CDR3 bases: TGTGCCAGCAGCCAAGTTAGGTCAGGGAGTCACTATGGCTACACCTTC.

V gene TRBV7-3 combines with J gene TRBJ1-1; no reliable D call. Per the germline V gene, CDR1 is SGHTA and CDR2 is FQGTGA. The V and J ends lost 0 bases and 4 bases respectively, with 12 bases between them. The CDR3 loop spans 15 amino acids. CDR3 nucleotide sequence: TGTGCCAGCAGCTTAACAGGGTCCACGTCCACTGAAGCTTTCTTT. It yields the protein CASSLTGSTSTEAFF.